This entry lists 26 T cell receptor beta chains sequenced from one sample in a study of early T cells in non-severe SARS-CoV-2 infection. Each CDR3 protein gets one entry after TCRdb re-called the 5' RACE reads with MiXCR. The sample has around 100,000 distinct CDR3 sequences, around 17% seen once; the top ten hold roughly 1.3%. The sample taken for sequencing was whole blood. Source of these receptors: an adult who was a healthcare worker with PCR-confirmed SARS-CoV-2 infection or an uninfected control (not recorded which).

The rearrangement links TRBV5-6 to TRBJ1-5, with 9 bases lining up with TRBD1. The CDR3 length is 14 residues. V dropped 4 bases and J dropped 5; count of bases not matched to a gene: 4. Per germline, CDR1 SGHDT and CDR2 YYEEEE. DNA for the CDR3: TGTGCCAGCAGCCACGGGACAGGGTATCAGCCCCAGCATTTT. Residues: CASSHGTGYQPQHF.

This chain joins TRBV6-6 and TRBJ1-1, with D tentatively TRBD1 (5 bases). The CDR3 is 16 residues long. CDR1 and CDR2 from the germline V gene are MNHNY and SVGAGI (reference sequence). Trimming took 7 bases from V and 4 from J, leaving 22 bases between them. In DNA form, the CDR3 reads TGTGCCAGCACTACAGCTGGAGGCAGGGCCTTCACTGAAGCTTTCTTT. Its translation: CASTTAGGRAFTEAFF.

This clonotype occurred a few times. The gene calls are TRBV6-4 and TRBJ1-1; no clear D gene. This CDR3 comprises 13 residues. Germline V gives CDR1 MRHNA, CDR2 SNTAGT. The germline V and J ends were trimmed by 2 bases and 3 bases, with 7 bases remaining between them. CDR3 protein: CASSDTPYTEAFF. CDR3 DNA sequence: TGTGCCAGCAGTGACACCCCATACACTGAAGCTTTCTTT.

This clonotype came up a few times. The V call is TRBV18, the J call TRBJ1-1; the D gene is possibly TRBD1 (6 bases). Trimming shortened V by 3 bases and J by 5 bases, and 13 bases separated the two germline ends. CDR3 length: 14 amino acids. From germline, CDR1 is KGHSH and CDR2 LQKENI. The CDR3 sequence: CASSPGGGRTEAFF. The CDR3 bases are TGTGCCAGCTCACCGGGAGGGGGGAGGACTGAAGCTTTCTTT.

The sample holds a few counts of this clonotype. This chain connects TRBV7-9 to TRBJ1-1; 10 bases are shared with TRBD1. V dropped 4 bases and J dropped 1; count of bases not matched to a gene: 12. Germline CDR1 is SEHNR and CDR2 is FQNEAQ (reference sequence). The length of the CDR3 is 18 residues. In DNA form, the CDR3 reads TGTGCCAGCAGCTCGCCCCGGGACAGGGGTTCGGGGAACACTGAAGCTTTCTTT. This sequence encodes CASSSPRDRGSGNTEAFF.

There are a few counts of this clonotype. The rearrangement uses TRBV12-5 and TRBJ1-1; D gene unclear. This CDR3 has 18 residues. Between the trimmed V and J ends, which lost 0 bases and 3 bases, there was a span of 20 bases. Germline-derived CDR1 and CDR2 are LGHNT and FRNRAP. The CDR3 bases are TGTGCTAGTGGTTTGGTACTGATGGGCGCCAAGAGAGACACTGAAGCTTTCTTT. It encodes CASGLVLMGAKRDTEAFF. The variable domain in full, completed from reference TRBV12-5 and TRBJ1-1, reads DARVTQTPRHKVTEMGQEVTMRCQPILGHNTVFWYRQTMMQGLELLAYFRNRAPLDDSGMPKDRFSAEMPDATLATLKIQPSEPRDSAVYFCASGLVLMGAKRDTEAFFGQGTRLTVV.

This clonotype was counted only a few times. V and J are TRBV20-1 and TRBJ2-7; the D is unclear. This CDR3 spans 13 amino acids. Between the trimmed V and J ends, which lost 1 base and 5 bases, there was a span of 12 bases. The germline V gene has CDR1 DFQATT and CDR2 SNEGSKA (reference sequence). Written as DNA, the CDR3 is TGCAGTGCTAGAGGACCGTCGGTGAACGAGCAGTACTTC. It yields the protein CSARGPSVNEQYF.

The J gene is TRBJ2-2, the V gene TRBV4-3; 8 bases align to TRBD1. With V trimmed by 0 bases and J by 4 bases, 7 bases remained unmatched. Per the germline V gene, CDR1 is LGHNA and CDR2 is YSLEER. The CDR3 length is 17 residues. The CDR3 region is CASSQDLPGGITGELFF. DNA of the CDR3: TGCGCCAGCAGCCAAGATCTTCCAGGGGGCATCACCGGGGAGCTGTTTTTT.

V gene TRBV11-2 combines with J gene TRBJ2-3, with TRBD2 matching 8 bases. CDR3 length: 16 residues. The germline CDR1 and CDR2 sequences are SGHAT and FQNNGV. Losses at the gene ends were 1 base for V and 2 bases for J; bases not matched to a gene: 5. CDR3 protein: CASSLVGGVLTDTQYF. The CDR3 nucleotides are TGTGCCAGCAGCTTAGTCGGGGGGGTCCTCACAGATACGCAGTATTTT.

Here the CDR3 DNA reads TGTGCCAGCAGCCCCAGGGGGTCGGGCACTGAAGCTTTCTTT. Residues: CASSPRGSGTEAFF. V gene TRBV12-3 or TRBV12-4 combines with J gene TRBJ1-1; 7 positions match TRBD1. J lost 4 bases, V lost 6 bases, and 8 bases had no gene match. CDR3 size: 14 residues.

The sample holds a few counts of this clonotype. The chain combines TRBV30 with TRBJ1-2, with 9 positions matching TRBD1. This CDR3 region has 13 residues. Germline CDR1 reads GTSNPN; CDR2 reads SVGIG (reference sequence). J gave up 8 bases and V 8 bases, and 12 bases lay outside the gene matches. CDR3: CAGQGFGIGGYTF. The DNA of the CDR3 is TGTGCCGGACAGGGGTTCGGTATAGGGGGCTACACCTTC.

This clonotype was counted a few times. The rearrangement links TRBV28 to TRBJ2-5, with 8 bases aligning to TRBD1. The J segment lost 3 bases and the V segment lost 5 bases, leaving 8 bases of the junction unmatched. The CDR3 sequence is 15 residues long. The germline gives CDR1 MDHEN, CDR2 SYDVKM. The DNA of the CDR3 is TGTGCCAGCAGTCCGACGACAGGGGCGGAAGAGACCCAGTACTTC. As protein: CASSPTTGAEETQYF.

There are a few counts of this clonotype. The chain is built from TRBV4-3 and TRBJ2-1; the D is unclear. Trimming cost V 0 bases and J 0 bases, with 9 bases left between them. The CDR3 covers 16 residues. Germline loops: CDR1 LGHNA, CDR2 YSLEER. The CDR3 region is CASSQEATSSYNEQFF. CDR3 DNA sequence: TGCGCCAGCAGCCAAGAAGCCACCAGCTCCTACAATGAGCAGTTCTTC.

The chain joins TRBV19 to TRBJ1-1; D uncertain. Germline V gives CDR1 LNHDA, CDR2 SQIVND (reference sequence). V lost 3 bases to trimming and J lost 0 bases, with 8 bases between them. CDR3 length equals 14 residues. The CDR3 protein is CASSIWQLNTEAFF. The CDR3 DNA is TGTGCCAGTAGTATTTGGCAGCTGAACACTGAAGCTTTCTTT.

This clonotype has only one observation. This rearrangement joins TRBV19 to TRBJ1-5, with D maybe TRBD1 (6 bases). CDR1 and CDR2 from the germline V gene are LNHDA and SQIVND (reference sequence). CDR3 size: 17 residues. Deletions cut 8 bases from V and 4 bases from J, with 24 bases between. The CDR3 region is CASQPGQSFDGNQPQHF. DNA for the CDR3: TGTGCCAGTCAGCCCGGACAGTCTTTTGATGGGAATCAGCCCCAGCATTTT.

V gene TRBV19 combines with J gene TRBJ2-2, with 7 bases matching TRBD2. With V trimmed by 6 bases and J by 6 bases, 13 bases remained unmatched. The germline V gene encodes CDR1 LNHDA and CDR2 SQIVND (reference sequence). This CDR3 spans 16 amino acids. CDR3 in DNA: TGTGCCAGTAGCCTGGTCGGGGGGAAATTGGCCGGGGAGCTGTTTTTT. It translates to CASSLVGGKLAGELFF.

The genes are TRBV6-1 and TRBJ2-2; possibly TRBD1 for D (6 bases). Trimming pared 10 bases from V and 2 bases from J, leaving 14 bases between. The CDR3 spans 14 residues. CDR1 is MNHNS, CDR2 SASEGT, per germline. In DNA, the CDR3 is TGTGCCACCCAGACAGGTCCTAACACCGGGGAGCTGTTTTTT. As protein: CATQTGPNTGELFF.

This clonotype turned up a few times. The J gene is TRBJ1-4, the V gene TRBV20-1, with 8 bases identical to TRBD1. Germline CDR1 DFQATT, CDR2 SNEGSKA (reference sequence). The CDR3 is made up of 14 amino acids. Trimming removed 1 base from V and 7 bases from J; junction bases left unmatched: 5. The CDR3 DNA sequence: TGCAGTGCTAGAGTGGACAGGGATGGTGAAAAACTGTTTTTT. It yields the protein CSARVDRDGEKLFF.

Notes on this clonotype: Its ends do not fully match the called genes, so a read error is possible. CDR3 nucleotides: TGTACCAGCAGCTTATTCCGGGACAGGGACAATGAGCAGTTCTTC. This encodes CTSSLFRDRDNEQFF. The rearrangement uses TRBV7-6 and TRBJ2-1; 9 bases are a match to TRBD1. Germline V gene data show CDR1 as SGHVS and CDR2 as FNYEAQ. There are 15 residues in the CDR3.

This clonotype was recorded a few times. The chain is built from TRBV12-5 and TRBJ2-7; TRBD1 agrees at 7 bases. The CDR3 is made up of 13 amino acids. Germline trimming cut 6 bases from V and 3 bases from J; bases unmatched to any gene: 5. Per germline, CDR1 LGHNT and CDR2 FRNRAP. As DNA, the CDR3 is TGTGCTAGTGGCCGGAACAGGGGCTACGAGCAGTACTTC. Protein product: CASGRNRGYEQYF.

This clonotype appeared many times. The CDR3 loop reads CASSQLSGQYYEQYF. CDR3 bases: TGCGCCAGCAGCCAGCTGTCGGGTCAGTACTACGAGCAGTACTTC. The rearrangement links TRBV4-3 to TRBJ2-7; D unresolved. CDR3 length: 15 residues. Trimming cost V 3 bases and J 3 bases, with 15 bases left between them. The germline V gene encodes CDR1 LGHNA and CDR2 YSLEER.

This clonotype showed up just a few times. The chain links TRBV2 to TRBJ1-5; D is possibly TRBD1 (5 bases). V gave up 3 bases and J gave up 11 bases, with 17 bases separating them. Germline lookup yields CDR1 SNHLY and CDR2 FYNNEI. The CDR3 runs to 14 residues. CDR3 in amino acids: CASSERQSLRTQHF. The CDR3, as DNA: TGTGCCAGCAGTGAGAGACAGTCCTTGAGGACCCAGCATTTT.

The genes are TRBV12-5 and TRBJ2-3; perhaps TRBD2 as D (6 bases). CDR1 and CDR2 from the germline V gene are LGHNT and FRNRAP. Between the trimmed V and J ends, which lost 5 bases and 1 base, there was a span of 19 bases. CDR3 length: 17 residues. The DNA for the CDR3 is TGTGCTAGTGGTCCCCCGGGCGGGATGAAGGGCACAGATACGCAGTATTTT. Amino acid sequence: CASGPPGGMKGTDTQYF.

This clonotype was seen more than once but under ten times. The CDR3 DNA reads TGTGCCAGCAGTTTTGCTAGAGGCCCCTACGAGCAGTACTTC. It yields the protein CASSFARGPYEQYF. The chain employs TRBV27 and TRBJ2-7, with D unclear. The V end was cut by 3 bases, the J end by 2 bases, with 11 bases between. The CDR3 has 14 residues. Germline V gene lookup returns CDR1 MNHEY and CDR2 SMNVEV (reference sequence).

This clonotype was seen repeatedly, ten times or more. This chain links TRBV7-2 with TRBJ2-3; 12 nucleotides match TRBD2. The CDR3 has 15 amino acids. The V gene's germline CDR1 is SGHTA and CDR2 FQGNSA. V was pared by 2 bases and J by 6 bases, with 3 bases of the junction left unmatched. This CDR3 reads CASSLQTSGSDTQYF. The CDR3, as DNA: TGTGCCAGCAGCTTACAGACTAGCGGGAGTGATACGCAGTATTTT.

This chain connects TRBV6-2 or TRBV6-3 to TRBJ1-5, with TRBD1 as a possible D gene (6 bases). Germline CDR1 is MNHEY and CDR2 is SVGEGT. V lost 0 bases to trimming and J lost 3 bases, with 15 bases between them. This CDR3 is 17 amino acids long. The CDR3 here is CASSYSRGLVNNQPQHF. CDR3 DNA: TGTGCCAGCAGTTACTCACGGGGGCTGGTCAACAATCAGCCCCAGCATTTT.